The present T cell receptor (beta chain) was sequenced within a study of cytomegalovirus exposure and HLA in healthy donors. Points from the study as a whole: Some TCR beta chains (roughly 160 of them) were listed as cytomegalovirus-associated.

The length of the CDR3 is 17 residues. Trimming cost V 0 bases and J 4 bases; bases outside gene matches: 7. CDR1 SGDLS and CDR2 YYNGEE come from the germline V gene. Note on this clone: The antigen remains undetermined.

The PCR was carried out with 60 Vbeta primers and 13 Jbeta primers. The table came from immunoSEQ multiplex PCR; TCRdb's copy has only in-frame clones and leaves some out. The table records approximately 150,000 clones, approximately 88% of them present only once. The chain recombines TRBV9 with TRBJ2-2; 9 positions agree with TRBD2. The receptor comes from a man younger than 40 in good health and CMV-seronegative. The specimen was PBMCs. The CDR3 bases are TGTGCCAGCAGCGTAGTATCGGGACTAGCAGCCACCGGGGAGCTGTTTTTT. Its translation: CASSVVSGLAATGELFF.